This entry lists 30 T cell receptor beta chains sequenced from one sample in a study of T cell repertoires in ileal Crohn's disease. Time point of the sample: neoterminal ileum biopsy at postoperative endoscopy, about 6 months after surgery. The method was immunoSEQ multiplex PCR; TCRdb's version includes in-frame clones alone and lacks a portion of them. This table holds about 10,000 clones, approximately 81% found once. Input material: ileal tissue. The origin of the receptors is an adult with Crohn's disease.

This clone was seen once. This chain uses TRBV29-1 with TRBJ2-5, with 8 bases matching TRBD2. V trimming: 7 bases; J trimming: 5 bases; junction bases outside the gene matches: 6. Germline V gene sequence: CDR1 SQVTM, CDR2 ANQGSEA. The CDR3 contains 12 residues. The CDR3 DNA sequence: TGCAGCGGAGGACTAGCTGATGAGACCCAGTACTTC. Protein sequence: CSGGLADETQYF.

This chain joins TRBV5-4 and TRBJ2-5, with 8 bases identical to TRBD2. J gave up 4 bases and V 4 bases, and 6 bases lay outside the gene matches. CDR1 is SGHNT and CDR2 is YYREEE in the germline V gene (reference sequence). The CDR3 has 14 amino acids. The CDR3 bases are TGTGCCAGCAGCACAAAGGCGGGAGGAGAGACCCAGTACTTC. Protein product: CASSTKAGGETQYF. Together with reference TRBV5-4 and TRBJ2-5, the CDR3 gives the full variable domain: ETGVTQSPTHLIKTRGQQVTLRCSSQSGHNTVSWYQQALGQGPQFIFQYYREEENGRGNFPPRFSGLQFPNYSSELNVNALELDDSALYLCASSTKAGGETQYFGPGTRLLVL.

The rearrangement links TRBV5-8 to TRBJ2-7; TRBD1 aligns across 12 bases. Looked up from germline, CDR1 is SGHTS and CDR2 is YDEGEE. J gave up 7 bases and V 4 bases, and 6 bases lay outside the gene matches. The CDR3 runs 14 residues. The CDR3 region has the DNA TGTGCCAGCAGCGAGGGACAGGGGGCGCGAGAGCAGTACTTC. Protein product: CASSEGQGAREQYF.

The chain links TRBV20-1 to TRBJ2-5, with D uncertain. Germline V gene sequence: CDR1 DFQATT, CDR2 SNEGSKA (reference sequence). The CDR3 runs 11 residues. With 3 bases removed from V and 6 bases from J, the gap between germline ends came to 8 bases. The CDR3, as DNA: TGCAGTGCTAGCCTGTCTAAGACCCAGTACTTC. Translation: CSASLSKTQYF.

The chain uses TRBV6-5 and TRBJ2-1, with TRBD2 identical over 8 bases. Germline V gene data show CDR1 as MNHEY and CDR2 as SVGAGI. The V gene end was trimmed by 2 bases and the J gene end by 7 bases; junction bases not matched to a gene: 7. The CDR3 contains 15 residues. CDR3 in DNA: TGTGCCAGCAGTTACGGCGCGGGAGGTTGGAATGAGCAGTTCTTC. It codes for CASSYGAGGWNEQFF.

CDR3 sequence reads: CASSRRRDRGSPLHF. In DNA, the CDR3 is TGTGCCAGCAGTCGCCGCCGGGACAGGGGTTCACCCCTCCACTTT. The chain uses TRBV7-6 and TRBJ1-6; 10 bases map to TRBD1. J was trimmed by 9 bases and V by 6 bases; bases with no gene match: 8. CDR1 is SGHVS and CDR2 is FNYEAQ in the germline V gene. This CDR3 spans 15 amino acids.

The V gene is TRBV4-2, the J gene TRBJ1-3, with a tentative D call TRBD1 (5 bases). V dropped 0 bases and J dropped 0 bases, with 9 bases sitting between them. The CDR3 spans 16 residues. CDR1 LGHNA and CDR2 YNFKEQ come from the germline V gene. The DNA of the CDR3 is TGTGCCAGCAGCCAAGATGGGGCAGGCTCTGGAAACACCATATATTTT. Its translation: CASSQDGAGSGNTIYF.

This clone was seen a handful of times. The chain joins TRBV6-1 to TRBJ2-2, with a tentative D call TRBD1 (6 bases). The germline CDR1 and CDR2 sequences are MNHNS and SASEGT. The V and J ends lost 5 bases and 2 bases respectively, with 12 bases between them. The CDR3 is 15 residues long. CDR3 protein: CASSNDRYNTGELFF. The CDR3 DNA follows: TGTGCCAGCAGTAACGACAGGTATAACACCGGGGAGCTGTTTTTT.

CDR3 amino acids: CASSLFGQGFNEKLFF. DNA for the CDR3: TGTGCCAGCTCACTTTTTGGACAGGGCTTTAATGAAAAACTGTTTTTT. This rearrangement joins TRBV18 to TRBJ1-4; 8 bases are a match to TRBD1. The CDR3 runs 16 residues. Germline trimming cut 4 bases from V and 4 bases from J; bases unmatched to any gene: 8. CDR1 and CDR2 from the germline V gene are KGHSH and LQKENI.

This clone has a handful of counts. The chain carries TRBV5-1 and TRBJ2-7, with 11 bases lining up with TRBD2. V shed 4 bases and J 4 bases; nucleotides not matched to a gene: 10. The CDR3 extends over 16 amino acids. Germline V gene lookup returns CDR1 SGHRS and CDR2 YFSETQ. The CDR3 DNA follows: TGCGCCAGCAGCCTAACTAGCGGGAGAACCCCTTACGAGCAGTACTTC. Its translation: CASSLTSGRTPYEQYF.

DNA for the CDR3: TGTGCCAGCAGCCTCGTCGTAGCGGGAGGGGGCACAGATACGCAGTATTTT. Translated: CASSLVVAGGGTDTQYF. The rearrangement joins TRBV9 to TRBJ2-3; 11 bases align to TRBD2. This CDR3 contains 17 residues. Germline-derived CDR1 and CDR2 are SGDLS and YYNGEE. V shed 4 bases, J shed 1 base, and the junction held 8 bases outside the gene matches.

As DNA, the CDR3 is TGTGCCACCAAATTTGGCGGCTCCTACGAGCAGTACTTC. Its protein is CATKFGGSYEQYF. The V and J genes are TRBV6-5 and TRBJ2-7; D is uncertain. The CDR3 spans 13 residues. Germline V lookup: CDR1 MNHEY, CDR2 SVGAGI. V lost 10 bases and J lost 0, with 13 bases in between.

J is TRBJ1-2 and V is TRBV23-1; TRBD1 aligns across 7 bases. TRBV23-1 has ORF status, its function being uncertain. With V trimmed by 4 bases and J by 4 bases, 18 bases remained unmatched. The CDR3 loop spans 18 amino acids. CDR3 nucleotide sequence: TGCGCCAGCAGTCGGGTTGTCCACAGGGGCGTTCCGCTCTATGGCTACACCTTC. Its protein product is CASSRVVHRGVPLYGYTF.

V usage is TRBV7-3 and J usage is TRBJ2-3; no reliable D call. Germline V gene lookup returns CDR1 SGHTA and CDR2 FQGTGA. The V gene lost 2 bases and the J gene lost 4 bases, with 7 bases spanning the gap. This CDR3 region has 13 residues. In DNA form, the CDR3 reads TGTGCCAGCAGCTTACTTTTTTCAGATACGCAGTATTTT. It translates to CASSLLFSDTQYF.

The chain recombines TRBV4-2 with TRBJ2-3; TRBD2 matches at 12 bases. The germline gives CDR1 LGHNA, CDR2 YNFKEQ. Unmatched junction bases numbered 12, after V lost 4 bases and J lost 1 base. The CDR3 runs 19 residues. CDR3: CASSLVRTSGTWGTDTQYF. The CDR3 DNA reads TGTGCCAGCAGCCTGGTCAGGACTAGCGGGACCTGGGGCACAGATACGCAGTATTTT.

The V gene is TRBV11-1, the J gene TRBJ2-7, with D possibly matching TRBD2 (6 bases). Germline CDR1 and CDR2: SGHAT and FQDESV (reference sequence). This CDR3 has 17 residues. Deletions cut 7 bases from V and 2 bases from J, with 24 bases between. The CDR3 loop reads CASTAGISGLQTYEQYF. The CDR3 nucleotides read TGTGCCAGCACGGCAGGGATCAGCGGGTTACAAACCTACGAGCAGTACTTC.

This chain links TRBV7-8 with TRBJ1-5, with 8 bases lining up with TRBD1. Trimming cost V 1 base and J 4 bases; bases outside gene matches: 6. Germline CDR1 SGHVS, CDR2 FQNEAQ. This CDR3 spans 16 amino acids. The CDR3 spells CASSLGTGLRNQPQHF. CDR3 DNA sequence: TGTGCCAGCAGCTTAGGGACAGGGTTACGTAATCAGCCCCAGCATTTT.

The gene calls are TRBV6-4 and TRBJ2-3, with 7 positions matching TRBD2. CDR3 size: 16 residues. After removal of 10 bases from V and 2 bases from J, the junction contained 15 bases not matched to a gene. The germline V gene has CDR1 MRHNA and CDR2 SNTAGT. As DNA, the CDR3 is TGTGCCACCAACCAGGAAGCGGGACTCACCACAGATACGCAGTATTTT. Translating it yields CATNQEAGLTTDTQYF.

The chain combines TRBV5-6 with TRBJ2-2; 10 bases match TRBD2. This CDR3 contains 16 residues. V gave up 3 bases and J gave up 5 bases; unmatched junction bases: 7. Germline-derived CDR1 and CDR2 are SGHDT and YYEEEE. This CDR3 is CASSSPSGRSTGELFF. The CDR3 nucleotides read TGTGCCAGCAGCTCCCCTAGCGGGAGAAGTACCGGGGAGCTGTTTTTT.

The V gene is TRBV7-9, the J gene TRBJ2-7; possible D gene TRBD1, 6 bases. The V and J ends lost 5 bases and 0 bases respectively, with 17 bases between them. CDR3 length: 16 amino acids. Germline loops: CDR1 SEHNR, CDR2 FQNEAQ (reference sequence). In nucleotides, the CDR3 is TGTGCCAGCAGCCCACCAAGGGGACATGCCTCCTACGAGCAGTACTTC. This codes for CASSPPRGHASYEQYF.

The V call is TRBV27, the J call TRBJ2-3; 11 bases line up with TRBD2. The CDR3 runs 16 residues. The germline V gene has CDR1 MNHEY and CDR2 SMNVEV (reference sequence). With V trimmed by 6 bases and J by 6 bases, 11 bases remained unmatched. Written as DNA, the CDR3 is TGTGCCAGCAGACTTCTAGCGGGAGGACGGGGCGATACGCAGTATTTT. Its protein is CASRLLAGGRGDTQYF.

Written as DNA, the CDR3 is TGTGCCAGCAGCGCGGGACTAGCGGATAGCACAGATACGCAGTATTTT. This sequence encodes CASSAGLADSTDTQYF. The J gene is TRBJ2-3, the V gene TRBV9; TRBD2 agrees at 11 bases. CDR1 and CDR2 from the germline V gene are SGDLS and YYNGEE. CDR3 size: 16 residues. Germline trimming cut 3 bases from V and 0 bases from J; bases unmatched to any gene: 3. Looking up the rest from reference TRBV9 and TRBJ2-3 gives the full variable domain: DSGVTQTPKHLITATGQRVTLRCSPRSGDLSVYWYQQSLDQGLQFLIQYYNGEERAKGNILERFSAQQFPDLHSELNLSSLELGDSALYFCASSAGLADSTDTQYFGPGTRLTVL.

This clone was seen a handful of times. The J gene is TRBJ2-7, the V gene TRBV7-9; D is perhaps TRBD1 (6 bases). The V gene's germline CDR1 is SEHNR and CDR2 FQNEAQ (reference sequence). V was pared by 4 bases and J by 3 bases, with 7 bases between. This CDR3 contains 12 residues. The CDR3 sequence is CASSSQGYEQYF. The CDR3 bases are TGTGCCAGCAGCTCACAGGGCTACGAGCAGTACTTC.

The V call is TRBV6-1, the J call TRBJ1-4; 7 positions match TRBD1. Germline-derived CDR1 and CDR2 are MNHNS and SASEGT. This CDR3 is built from 17 residues. Trimming removed 1 base from V and 0 bases from J; junction bases left unmatched: 5. The chain's CDR3 is CASSEDPTGTTNEKLFF. The CDR3, as DNA: TGTGCCAGCAGTGAAGATCCGACAGGGACAACTAATGAAAAACTGTTTTTT.

This clone was seen once. This sequence joins TRBV5-1 and TRBJ1-2; 8 nucleotides agree with TRBD1. The CDR3 spans 14 residues. The germline V gene encodes CDR1 SGHRS and CDR2 YFSETQ. V dropped 2 bases and J dropped 4; count of bases not matched to a gene: 4. The CDR3 DNA follows: TGCGCCAGCAGCTTTTCGGACAGGGCCTATGGCTACACCTTC. This translates into CASSFSDRAYGYTF.

The V and J genes are TRBV7-9 and TRBJ2-7, with D possibly TRBD1 on 6 matching bases. CDR1 is SEHNR and CDR2 is FQNEAQ in the germline V gene (reference sequence). The V end was cut by 5 bases, the J end by 2 bases, with 10 bases between. The CDR3 has 13 amino acids. The CDR3 sequence: CASSVRQAYEQYF. Written as DNA, the CDR3 is TGTGCCAGCAGCGTTCGACAGGCCTACGAGCAGTACTTC.

The V call is TRBV5-6, the J call TRBJ1-1; a weak D match, TRBD1 (5 bases). Germline V gene sequence: CDR1 SGHDT, CDR2 YYEEEE. V was pared by 6 bases and J by 7 bases, with 13 bases between. This CDR3 has 12 residues. The CDR3 protein is CASTPPGGEAFF. CDR3 DNA: TGTGCCAGCACCCCGCCGGGGGGTGAAGCTTTCTTT. Filled out from reference TRBV5-6 and TRBJ1-1, the complete variable domain reads DAGVTQSPTHLIKTRGQQVTLRCSPKSGHDTVSWYQQALGQGPQFIFQYYEEEERQRGNFPDRFSGHQFPNYSSELNVNALLLGDSALYLCASTPPGGEAFFGQGTRLTVV.

This clone was observed a handful of times. The CDR3 coding sequence is TGTGCCAGCAGTTTATTCCCTAGCGGGACGGGGGATGAGCAGTTCTTC. The encoded protein is CASSLFPSGTGDEQFF. This chain links TRBV27 with TRBJ2-1; 9 nucleotides agree with TRBD2. Germline assignment: CDR1 MNHEY and CDR2 SMNVEV (reference sequence). The trim removed 1 base at V and 8 bases at J, leaving 9 bases unmatched. The CDR3 runs to 16 residues.

This chain joins TRBV19 and TRBJ1-5; D perhaps matches TRBD1 (6 bases). The CDR3 sequence is 14 residues long. V was trimmed by 6 bases and J by 4 bases, leaving 13 bases between them. Germline CDR1 and CDR2: LNHDA and SQIVND (reference sequence). CDR3 amino acids: CASRSGQPNQPQHF. The DNA for the CDR3 is TGTGCCAGTAGATCCGGACAGCCAAATCAGCCCCAGCATTTT.

V and J are TRBV5-1 and TRBJ1-1; TRBD1 might be the D (5 bases). Per the germline V gene, CDR1 is SGHRS and CDR2 is YFSETQ. The germline V and J ends were trimmed by 6 bases and 3 bases, with 15 bases remaining between them. This CDR3 contains 14 residues. CDR3 region: CASTPWGGDTEAFF. DNA for the CDR3: TGCGCCAGCACCCCGTGGGGGGGTGACACTGAAGCTTTCTTT.